This T cell receptor beta chain came from a study of CD8+CD57+ T cells in acquired aplastic anemia. Study details: The sorted CD4+ and CD8+ cells yielded an average around 3.2 ug of DNA.

In patients chosen for sequencing, flow cytometry had shown CD8+CD57+ cell expansion. When blood sampling took place, the patients had received no therapy. The count of this clonotype is one. Its cognate antigen is unknown. Broader study findings: In CD8+ cells, Simpson's diversity showed no significant difference between patients and controls. Around 30 was the count of CD8+ CDR3 sequences that patients shared with controls.

Profiling of TCR beta VDJ combinations and CDR3 sequences used genomic DNA as template. TCRdb used MiXCR to reprocess the reads, holding one entry per CDR3 protein. The table includes 210,000 or so distinct CDR3 sequences, roughly 53% detected once. The CDR3 contains 14 residues. Germline CDR1 and CDR2: SGHVS and FQNEAQ. The V segment lost 5 bases and the J segment 5 bases; nucleotides outside the gene matches: 6. This sequence was found in a human donor with aplastic anemia. Sequencing was carried out using sorted CD4+, CD8+, or CD8+CD57+ T cells (not recorded which) from PBMCs. This chain joins TRBV7-8 and TRBJ2-5; 9 bases are shared with TRBD1. CDR3 in DNA: TGTGCCAGCAGCATCCGGGACAGGGCCGAGACCCAGTACTTC. It specifies CASSIRDRAETQYF.